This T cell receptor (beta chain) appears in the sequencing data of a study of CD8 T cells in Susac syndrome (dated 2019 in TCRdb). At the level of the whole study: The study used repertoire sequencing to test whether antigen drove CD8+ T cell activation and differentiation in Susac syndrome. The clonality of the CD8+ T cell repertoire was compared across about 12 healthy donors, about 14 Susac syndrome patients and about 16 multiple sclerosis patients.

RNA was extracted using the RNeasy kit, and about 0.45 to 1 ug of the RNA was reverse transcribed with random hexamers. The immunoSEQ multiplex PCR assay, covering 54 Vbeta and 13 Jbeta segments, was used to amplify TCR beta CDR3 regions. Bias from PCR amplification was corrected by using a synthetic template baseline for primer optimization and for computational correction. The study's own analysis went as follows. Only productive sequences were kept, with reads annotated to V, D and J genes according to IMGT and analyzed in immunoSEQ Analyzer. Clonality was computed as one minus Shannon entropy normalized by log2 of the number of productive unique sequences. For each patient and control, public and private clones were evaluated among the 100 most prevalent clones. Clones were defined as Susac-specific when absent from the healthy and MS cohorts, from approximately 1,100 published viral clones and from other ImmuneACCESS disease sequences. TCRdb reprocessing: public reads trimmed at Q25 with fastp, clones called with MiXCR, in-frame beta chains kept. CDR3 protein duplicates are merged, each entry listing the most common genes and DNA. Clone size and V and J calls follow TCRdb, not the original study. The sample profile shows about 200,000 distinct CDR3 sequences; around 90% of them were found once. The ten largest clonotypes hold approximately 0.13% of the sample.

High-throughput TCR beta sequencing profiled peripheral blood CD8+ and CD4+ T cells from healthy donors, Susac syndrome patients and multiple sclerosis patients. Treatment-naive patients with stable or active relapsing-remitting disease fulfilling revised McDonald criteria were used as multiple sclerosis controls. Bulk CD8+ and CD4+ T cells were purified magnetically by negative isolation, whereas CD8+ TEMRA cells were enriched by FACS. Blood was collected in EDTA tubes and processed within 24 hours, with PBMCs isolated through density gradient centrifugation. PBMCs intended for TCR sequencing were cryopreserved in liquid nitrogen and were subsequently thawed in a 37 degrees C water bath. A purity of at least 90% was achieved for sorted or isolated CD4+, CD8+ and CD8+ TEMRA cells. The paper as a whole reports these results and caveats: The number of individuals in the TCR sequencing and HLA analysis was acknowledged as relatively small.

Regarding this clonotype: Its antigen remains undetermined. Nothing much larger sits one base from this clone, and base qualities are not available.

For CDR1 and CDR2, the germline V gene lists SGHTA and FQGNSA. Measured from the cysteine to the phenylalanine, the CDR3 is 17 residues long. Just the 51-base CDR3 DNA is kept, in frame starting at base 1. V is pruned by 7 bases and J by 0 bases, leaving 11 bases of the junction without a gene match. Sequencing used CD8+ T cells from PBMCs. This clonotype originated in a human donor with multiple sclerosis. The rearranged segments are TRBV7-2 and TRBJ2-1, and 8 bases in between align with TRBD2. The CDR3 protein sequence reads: CASTRRSGGFSYNEQFF. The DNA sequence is TGTGCCAGCACCCGAAGGAGCGGGGGCTTCTCCTACAATGAGCAGTTCTTC.